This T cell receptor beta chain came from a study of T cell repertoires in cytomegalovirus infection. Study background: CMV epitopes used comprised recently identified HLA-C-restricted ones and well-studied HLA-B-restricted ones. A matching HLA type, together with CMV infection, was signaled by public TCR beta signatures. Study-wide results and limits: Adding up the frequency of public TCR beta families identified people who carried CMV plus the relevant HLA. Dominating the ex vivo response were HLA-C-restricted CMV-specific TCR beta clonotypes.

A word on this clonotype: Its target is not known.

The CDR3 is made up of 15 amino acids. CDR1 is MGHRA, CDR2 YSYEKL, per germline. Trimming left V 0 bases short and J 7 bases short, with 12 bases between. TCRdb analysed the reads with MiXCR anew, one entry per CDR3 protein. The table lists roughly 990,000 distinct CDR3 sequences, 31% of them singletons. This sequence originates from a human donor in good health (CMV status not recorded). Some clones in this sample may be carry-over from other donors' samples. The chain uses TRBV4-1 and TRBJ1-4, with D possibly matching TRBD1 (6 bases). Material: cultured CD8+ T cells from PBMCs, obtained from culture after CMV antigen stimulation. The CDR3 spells CASSQDGVGGEKLFF. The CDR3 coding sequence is TGCGCCAGCAGCCAAGATGGGGTAGGGGGTGAAAAACTGTTTTTT.